Listed here are 10 T cell receptor beta chains from one sample, sequenced in a study of a mutant IDH1 vaccine in newly diagnosed glioma. Their antigens are not known. Here immunoSEQ multiplex PCR was the method, and the copy in TCRdb shows in-frame clones only, minus some. The sample has roughly 60,000 clones; about 88% are singletons. Specified time point: week 5, during vaccination. Vaccination comprised doses that each held 300 ug of mutant IDH1 20-mer peptide, plus topical imiquimod. Sample: PBMCs, taken from a glioma patient whose treatment included an IDH1 peptide vaccine. The receptors were gathered from a woman aged 50 to 65 with glioma.

The chain joins TRBV11-3 to TRBJ2-1; no firm D call. Germline V gives CDR1 SGHNT, CDR2 YENEEA. The CDR3 consists of 12 residues. The V end was cut by 5 bases, the J end by 10 bases, with 12 bases between. CDR3 residues: CASSRNAGEQFF. CDR3 coding DNA: TGTGCCAGCAGCCGAAATGCCGGGGAGCAGTTCTTC.

The chain has TRBV6-1 and TRBJ1-2; possible D gene TRBD1, 5 bases. The CDR3 is 16 residues long. V was trimmed by 5 bases and J by 5 bases, leaving 21 bases between them. Germline-derived CDR1 and CDR2 are MNHNS and SASEGT. CDR3 in DNA: TGTGCCAGCAGTAAAGGGACCCTCGAGGGAGAATATGGCTACACCTTC. Translating gives CASSKGTLEGEYGYTF.

This chain uses TRBV5-1 with TRBJ1-2, with D possibly matching TRBD1 (5 bases). The length of the CDR3 is 16 residues. The V and J ends lost 6 bases and 8 bases respectively, with 26 bases between them. The germline CDR1 and CDR2 sequences are SGHRS and YFSETQ. This chain's CDR3 is CASTPAVDRPIGGYTF. CDR3 DNA: TGCGCCAGCACCCCCGCCGTCGACAGACCCATAGGGGGCTACACCTTC.

V gene TRBV18 combines with J gene TRBJ2-7, with TRBD1 matching over 9 bases. This CDR3 contains 15 residues. The trim removed 6 bases at V and 2 bases at J, leaving 8 bases unmatched. CDR1 is KGHSH, CDR2 LQKENI, per germline. The CDR3 spells CASSPGQGPTYEQYF. The CDR3 DNA is TGTGCCAGCTCTCCGGGACAGGGCCCAACCTACGAGCAGTACTTC.

The chain has TRBV30 and TRBJ1-1; possibly TRBD1 for D (5 bases). Germline V gene sequence: CDR1 GTSNPN, CDR2 SVGIG (reference sequence). The CDR3 totals 12 residues. Trimming left V 2 bases short and J 3 bases short, with 7 bases between. CDR3 region: CAWSQGYTEAFF. The CDR3, as DNA: TGTGCCTGGAGTCAGGGTTACACTGAAGCTTTCTTT.

The rearrangement joins TRBV10-3 to TRBJ2-5, with a weak D call TRBD1 (7 bases). This CDR3 is built from 16 residues. Germline V lookup: CDR1 ENHRY, CDR2 SYGVKD. Between the trimmed V and J ends, which lost 2 bases and 0 bases, there was a span of 13 bases. CDR3 nucleotide sequence: TGTGCCATCAGTGAGATGGAGGGGGCCTACCAAGAGACCCAGTACTTC. As protein: CAISEMEGAYQETQYF.

The V gene is TRBV15, the J gene TRBJ2-1; 15 bases match TRBD2. The CDR3 contains 18 residues. Trimming removed 4 bases from V and 2 bases from J; junction bases left unmatched: 6. Looked up from germline, CDR1 is LNHNV and CDR2 is YYDKDF (reference sequence). CDR3 nucleotide sequence: TGTGCCACCAGCACATTAGGGACTAGCGGGGGGACCTACAATGAGCAGTTCTTC. Protein product: CATSTLGTSGGTYNEQFF.

Only one count was recorded for this clone. This chain joins TRBV7-9 and TRBJ1-2, with 8 bases aligning to TRBD1. The length of the CDR3 is 17 residues. Germline V gene sequence: CDR1 SEHNR, CDR2 FQNEAQ (reference sequence). Trimming cost V 4 bases and J 2 bases; bases outside gene matches: 12. The CDR3, as DNA: TGTGCCAGCAGCTCGAGCGGGGCAGGGGGCGAAAACTATGGCTACACCTTC. Translated, it gives CASSSSGAGGENYGYTF.

The J gene is TRBJ2-2, the V gene TRBV10-3; 8 nucleotides line up with TRBD1. After removal of 6 bases from V and 4 bases from J, the junction contained 7 bases not matched to a gene. In germline, CDR1 is ENHRY, CDR2 SYGVKD. The CDR3 loop spans 15 amino acids. The CDR3 here is CAIREEDRATGELFF. DNA of the CDR3: TGTGCCATCAGGGAAGAGGACAGGGCCACCGGGGAGCTGTTTTTT.

This clone was recorded a few times. J is TRBJ1-2 and V is TRBV5-1; 7 positions match TRBD1. The CDR3 has 16 amino acids. The trim removed 4 bases at V and 4 bases at J, leaving 13 bases unmatched. Germline V gene sequence: CDR1 SGHRS, CDR2 YFSETQ. CDR3 amino acids: CASSLRSGGAAYGYTF. CDR3 bases: TGCGCCAGCAGCCTCAGGTCAGGGGGGGCTGCCTATGGCTACACCTTC.